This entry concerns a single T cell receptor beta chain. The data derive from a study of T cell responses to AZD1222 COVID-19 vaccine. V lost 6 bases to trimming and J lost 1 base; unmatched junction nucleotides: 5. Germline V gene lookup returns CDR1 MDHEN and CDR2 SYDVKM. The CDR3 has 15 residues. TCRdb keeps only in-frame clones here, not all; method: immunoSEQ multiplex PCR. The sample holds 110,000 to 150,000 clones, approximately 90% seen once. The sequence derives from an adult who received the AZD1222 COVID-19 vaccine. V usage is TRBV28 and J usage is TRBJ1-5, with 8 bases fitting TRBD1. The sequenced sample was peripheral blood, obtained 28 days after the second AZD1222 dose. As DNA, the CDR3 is TGTGCCAGCAGCCCCTGGACAGGGAGCAATCAGCCCCAGCATTTT. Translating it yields CASSPWTGSNQPQHF.